Listed here are 14 T cell receptor beta chains from one sample, sequenced in a study of regulatory T cells in long-lasting Graves disease (dated by TCRdb to about 2021). The time point label of this sample denotes: persistent/refractory GD, antithyroid drugs over 5 years with positive TRAb. For both TCR sequencing and RNA sequencing, RNA was extracted from PBMCs using TRIzol. The library was produced with multiplex PCR. Sequenced on an Illumina HiSeq 4000. TCR beta libraries were built with iRepertoire HTBI primers and Arm-PCR amplification of CDR3 regions. Through fastp at Q25 and MiXCR, TCRdb rebuilt clones from the public reads, retaining in-frame beta chains. Each record represents a unique CDR3 protein, reported with the most common genes and DNA among its rows. Within this sample are about 470,000 distinct CDR3 sequences, with roughly 21% of them counted one time only. Roughly 7.1% of the sample goes to the ten largest clones.

The sequenced sample was peripheral blood mononuclear cells (PBMCs), obtained when the disease was refractory, from a patient treated with antithyroid drugs. The receptors originated from a female donor with Graves disease.

This clonotype was seen repeatedly, ten times or more. Germline and junction disagree at one end, which may indicate a read error. The CDR3 is CASSLEGAGANVLTF. The CDR3 nucleotides read TGTGCCAGCAGCTTGGAGGGGGCAGGTGCCAACGTCCTGACTTTC. The rearrangement uses TRBV5-1 and TRBJ2-6; a weak D match, TRBD1 (7 bases). Per germline, CDR1 SGHRS and CDR2 YFSETQ. CDR3 size: 15 residues.

The CDR3 coding sequence is TGCAGTGCTGGAGTTGGACTAGCGGGAGGGGCCTACGAGCAGTACTTC. It codes for CSAGVGLAGGAYEQYF. This rearrangement joins TRBV20-1 to TRBJ2-7; 15 positions match TRBD2. The CDR3 is made up of 16 amino acids. Germline V gives CDR1 DFQATT, CDR2 SNEGSKA (reference sequence). V shed 5 bases and J 2 bases; nucleotides not matched to a gene: 7.

In this sample, this clonotype turned up many times. The chain combines TRBV28 with TRBJ2-7; 7 bases match TRBD2. The ends lost 6 bases at V and 5 bases at J; junction bases unmatched: 7. The CDR3 is 13 amino acids. Per the germline V gene, CDR1 is MDHEN and CDR2 is SYDVKM. The CDR3 DNA follows: TGTGCCAGCAGCTTTCTAAGCGGGAACGAGCAGTACTTC. Protein: CASSFLSGNEQYF.

The sample holds many counts of this clonotype. V gene TRBV6-1 combines with J gene TRBJ2-7; TRBD1 matches at 9 bases. The trim removed 4 bases at V and 5 bases at J, leaving 12 bases unmatched. Germline-derived CDR1 and CDR2 are MNHNS and SASEGT. The CDR3 extends over 16 amino acids. The CDR3 here is CASSAPSGQGVHEQYF. The CDR3 DNA is TGTGCCAGCAGTGCCCCCTCGGGACAGGGTGTCCACGAGCAGTACTTC.

This clonotype turned up a few times. CDR3 in amino acids: CSARVTQGDDYGYTF. CDR3 sequence (DNA): TGCAGTGCTAGAGTTACCCAGGGTGACGACTATGGCTACACCTTC. The J gene is TRBJ1-2, the V gene TRBV20-1; D possibly corresponds to TRBD1 (5 bases). Germline values: CDR1 DFQATT, CDR2 SNEGSKA (reference sequence). Trimming removed 1 base from V and 3 bases from J, with 15 bases in between. There are 15 residues in the CDR3.

This clonotype was observed at least ten times. The chain has TRBV11-2 and TRBJ1-1, with TRBD1 as a possible D gene (5 bases). Trimming took off 10 bases at V and 4 bases at J, with 16 bases between the two ends. From germline, CDR1 is SGHAT and CDR2 FQNNGV. The CDR3 sequence is 13 residues long. CDR3: CATRIQGITEAFF. The CDR3 nucleotides read TGTGCCACCCGGATCCAGGGTATCACTGAAGCTTTCTTT.

The chain uses TRBV29-1 and TRBJ2-2, with 12 bases matching TRBD2. Germline loops: CDR1 SQVTM, CDR2 ANQGSEA. The CDR3 is 18 residues long. The trim removed 0 bases at V and 2 bases at J, leaving 7 bases unmatched. This chain's CDR3 is CSVEEFGLAGPNTGELFF. In nucleotides, the CDR3 is TGCAGCGTTGAAGAATTTGGACTAGCGGGACCTAACACCGGGGAGCTGTTTTTT.

This clonotype was seen many times. The chain has TRBV28 and TRBJ1-2; D is unclear. This CDR3 has 12 amino acids. Germline loops: CDR1 MDHEN, CDR2 SYDVKM. V shed 6 bases and J shed 6 bases, with 11 bases lying between them. CDR3 loop: CASSPNGDGYTF. CDR3 nucleotides: TGTGCCAGCAGCCCGAACGGCGATGGCTACACCTTC.

Many counts were recorded for this clonotype. CDR3 in amino acids: CSALEGPGNTEAFF. CDR3 sequence (DNA): TGCAGTGCGCTCGAGGGACCTGGGAACACTGAAGCTTTCTTT. The rearrangement joins TRBV20-1 to TRBJ1-1; a possible D gene is TRBD1 (5 bases). The CDR3 contains 14 residues. The germline CDR1 and CDR2 sequences are DFQATT and SNEGSKA (reference sequence). The V end lost 6 bases, the J end lost 1 base, and 15 bases lay between the germline ends.

This clonotype was seen ten or more times. The rearrangement joins TRBV27 to TRBJ1-2; possibly TRBD1 for D (5 bases). The CDR3 length is 14 residues. Deletions cut 5 bases from V and 5 bases from J, with 15 bases between. CDR1 MNHEY and CDR2 SMNVEV come from the germline V gene (reference sequence). This CDR3 reads CASSPGGTSYGYTF. The CDR3 DNA reads as TGTGCCAGCAGTCCGGGGGGGACCTCATATGGCTACACCTTC.

The sample holds a few counts of this clonotype. This chain links TRBV5-1 with TRBJ2-7; 7 positions match TRBD1. V shed 2 bases and J 6 bases; nucleotides not matched to a gene: 8. Germline V gene lookup returns CDR1 SGHRS and CDR2 YFSETQ. The CDR3 is 14 amino acids. The CDR3 DNA reads TGCGCCAGCAGCTTTACAGGGGAAGGTGGCGAGCAGTACTTC. It encodes CASSFTGEGGEQYF.

This clonotype has more than one count but fewer than ten. CDR3 sequence: CATNGQYNQPQHF. The DNA of the CDR3 is TGTGCCACCAACGGACAGTACAATCAGCCCCAGCATTTT. This rearrangement joins TRBV19 to TRBJ1-5, with a tentative D call TRBD1 (6 bases). Trimming cost V 10 bases and J 3 bases, with 13 bases left between them. Germline lookup yields CDR1 LNHDA and CDR2 SQIVND (reference sequence). The CDR3 totals 13 residues.

This clonotype was seen at least ten times. The rearrangement uses TRBV6-2 or TRBV6-3 and TRBJ2-2; 8 bases align to TRBD1. V trimming: 2 bases; J trimming: 4 bases; junction bases outside the gene matches: 9. The CDR3 is 17 amino acids. Germline V gene lookup returns CDR1 MNHEY and CDR2 SVGEGT. DNA for the CDR3: TGTGCCAGCAGTTACGGCCCGGGGACAGGATTCACCGGGGAGCTGTTTTTT. Protein: CASSYGPGTGFTGELFF.

This clonotype showed up just a few times. The junction shows a germline mismatch at one end, possibly a read error. The CDR3 loop is CANSLEGREAFF. DNA for the CDR3: TGCGCCAACAGCTTGGAGGGCAGGGAAGCTTTCTTT. This chain links TRBV5-1 with TRBJ1-1; D gene unclear. Germline V gene lookup returns CDR1 SGHRS and CDR2 YFSETQ. This CDR3 comprises 12 residues.